These 32 T cell receptor beta chains share one sample of origin, sequenced in a study of cytotoxic CD8 clonotypes in ibrutinib-treated CLL. This table comes from immunoSEQ multiplex PCR, and its TCRdb copy is limited to in-frame clones, with some not included. The sample records roughly 200,000 clones, approximately 68% being singletons. The source was PBMCs, collected after 24 months of ibrutinib treatment. The receptor set was obtained from a human donor with chronic lymphocytic leukemia.

This chain joins TRBV3-1 (or the pseudogene TRBV3-2) and TRBJ1-2, with D uncertain. The ends were cut back, 2 bases at V and 14 bases at J, with 6 bases in the middle. CDR1 is LGHDT, CDR2 YNNKEL, per germline (reference sequence). The CDR3 is made up of 9 amino acids. This CDR3 is CASSQCDTF. The DNA for the CDR3 is TGTGCCAGCAGCCAATGTGATACCTTC.

J is TRBJ1-1 and V is TRBV4-2; 7 bases agree with TRBD1. The germline V gene has CDR1 LGHNA and CDR2 YNFKEQ. Trimming at V came to 2 bases and at J to 5 bases, leaving 2 bases not matched to a gene. The CDR3 consists of 13 residues. CDR3 sequence reads: CASSQYRGTEAFF. The CDR3 DNA sequence: TGTGCCAGCAGCCAATACAGGGGTACTGAAGCTTTCTTT.

The CDR3 DNA is TGTGCCATCAGGGGCGGACTAGCGGGAGAATACCCCTACGAGCAGTACTTC. Translation gives CAIRGGLAGEYPYEQYF. The chain links TRBV10-3 to TRBJ2-7; 13 bases match TRBD2. V dropped 6 bases and J dropped 2; count of bases not matched to a gene: 10. The germline V gene encodes CDR1 ENHRY and CDR2 SYGVKD. The CDR3 spans 17 residues.

This clone was observed a handful of times. This sequence joins TRBV18 and TRBJ2-1, with 13 bases that match TRBD2. CDR3 length: 16 amino acids. CDR1 is KGHSH and CDR2 is LQKENI in the germline V gene. The junction had 2 bases not matched to a gene; V was cut back by 3 bases and J by 3 bases. The CDR3 nucleotides are TGTGCCAGCTCACCGGGGACTAGCGGGAACTACAATGAGCAGTTCTTC. This encodes CASSPGTSGNYNEQFF.

The chain links TRBV11-2 to TRBJ2-1; D gene ambiguous. Trimming removed 4 bases at V and 4 bases at J, with 8 bases between. The CDR3 sequence is 13 residues long. CDR1 is SGHAT, CDR2 FQNNGV, per germline. As DNA, the CDR3 is TGTGCCAGCAGCTCTCTCCAATACAATGAGCAGTTCTTC. The encoded protein is CASSSLQYNEQFF. The full variable domain, its missing parts supplied by reference TRBV11-2 and TRBJ2-1, is EAGVAQSPRYKIIEKRQSVAFWCNPISGHATLYWYQQILGQGPKLLIQFQNNGVVDDSQLPKDRFSAERLKGVDSTLKIQPAKLEDSAVYLCASSSLQYNEQFFGPGTRLTVL.

Written as DNA, the CDR3 is TGTGCCAGCAGTCGAGACCTTAGCGGGAGGATGGGCGAGCAGTACTTC. Amino acid sequence: CASSRDLSGRMGEQYF. This chain joins TRBV11-2 and TRBJ2-7; 10 positions match TRBD2. V dropped 6 bases and J dropped 6; count of bases not matched to a gene: 14. Germline CDR1 and CDR2: SGHAT and FQNNGV. The CDR3 covers 16 residues.

This clone was picked up one time. This rearrangement joins TRBV15 to TRBJ1-5; TRBD1 might be the D (5 bases). CDR1 and CDR2 (germline): LNHNV, YYDKDF (reference sequence). The CDR3 totals 15 residues. Trimming removed 4 bases from V and 6 bases from J, with 16 bases in between. Here the CDR3 DNA reads TGTGCCACCAGCATCATGACAGTGCTTGGTCAGCCCCAGCATTTT. As protein: CATSIMTVLGQPQHF.

The chain joins TRBV11-2 to TRBJ1-3; D call uncertain. CDR1 and CDR2 (germline): SGHAT, FQNNGV. The germline V and J ends were trimmed by 3 bases and 0 bases, with 9 bases remaining between them. This CDR3 contains 15 residues. Written as DNA, the CDR3 is TGTGCCAGCAGCTTGATTGAAGACTCTGGAAACACCATATATTTT. This encodes CASSLIEDSGNTIYF.

This clone showed up just a few times. V is TRBV4-1 and J is TRBJ2-2; tentatively, D is TRBD1 (6 bases). Looked up from germline, CDR1 is MGHRA and CDR2 is YSYEKL. V lost 4 bases to trimming and J lost 1 base, with 10 bases between them. The CDR3 sequence is 15 residues long. CDR3 amino acids: CASSRSGQNTGELFF. The CDR3 region has the DNA TGCGCCAGCAGCCGCTCGGGACAGAACACCGGGGAGCTGTTTTTT.

The V and J genes are TRBV7-2 and TRBJ2-7, with 12 bases identical to TRBD2. The germline gives CDR1 SGHTA, CDR2 FQGNSA. The J segment lost 2 bases and the V segment lost 5 bases, leaving 7 bases of the junction unmatched. This CDR3 spans 16 amino acids. This CDR3 is CASSRTSGIGTYEQYF. As DNA, the CDR3 is TGTGCCAGCAGCAGGACTAGCGGGATCGGGACCTACGAGCAGTACTTC. Complete variable domain (other parts from reference TRBV7-2 and TRBJ2-7): GAGVSQSPSNKVTEKGKDVELRCDPISGHTALYWYRQSLGQGLEFLIYFQGNSAPDKSGLPSDRFSAERTGGSVSTLTIQRTQQEDSAVYLCASSRTSGIGTYEQYFGPGTRLTVT.

CDR3 coding DNA: TGCGCCAGCAGAACTAGCGGGAGCTACAATGAGCAGTTCTTC. Amino acids: CASRTSGSYNEQFF. V gene TRBV10-2 combines with J gene TRBJ2-1, with 11 nucleotides matching TRBD2. The V and J ends lost 6 bases and 3 bases, in that order; junction bases with no gene match: 1. This CDR3 is 14 amino acids long. Germline-derived CDR1 and CDR2 are WSHSY and SAAADI.

V and J are TRBV6-5 and TRBJ1-2, with 7 positions matching TRBD1. The germline V gene has CDR1 MNHEY and CDR2 SVGAGI. The CDR3 has 15 residues. V gave up 2 bases and J gave up 4 bases; unmatched junction bases: 7. CDR3: CASSYPTGTGYGYTF. CDR3 DNA: TGTGCCAGCAGTTACCCGACAGGGACGGGCTATGGCTACACCTTC.

The chain recombines TRBV5-4 with TRBJ2-7; TRBD2 is a possible D gene (5 bases). The CDR3 runs to 14 residues. The germline V and J ends were trimmed by 5 bases and 9 bases, with 21 bases remaining between them. Germline CDR1 SGHNT, CDR2 YYREEE (reference sequence). For the CDR3, the DNA is TGTGCCAGCAGACCCTCGTTGCGTGCGAGCGGGCAGTACTTC. Its translation is CASRPSLRASGQYF.

V gene TRBV9 combines with J gene TRBJ2-1; D possibly corresponds to TRBD2 (6 bases). V was pared by 3 bases and J by 3 bases, with 13 bases between. Germline values: CDR1 SGDLS, CDR2 YYNGEE. The CDR3 consists of 15 residues. The CDR3 DNA reads TGTGCCAGCAGCGCCGCGGGGAACAGCTACAATGAGCAGTTCTTC. Its protein is CASSAAGNSYNEQFF.

V usage is TRBV15 and J usage is TRBJ1-2; D not resolved. CDR3 length: 14 residues. V was pared by 0 bases and J by 1 base, with 6 bases between. Germline V gene data show CDR1 as LNHNV and CDR2 as YYDKDF (reference sequence). The CDR3 DNA reads TGTGCCACCAGCAGAGAGACCCGTAACTATGGCTACACCTTC. Translated: CATSRETRNYGYTF.

This clone has a single count. J is TRBJ2-2 and V is TRBV11-3, with TRBD2 as a possible D gene (6 bases). The V end lost 8 bases, the J end lost 2 bases, and 12 bases lay between the germline ends. The CDR3 has 14 residues. Germline V gene data show CDR1 as SGHNT and CDR2 as YENEEA. The CDR3 sequence is CASGLAPNTGELFF. The CDR3 bases are TGTGCCAGCGGTCTAGCGCCAAACACCGGGGAGCTGTTTTTT.

The chain is built from TRBV28 and TRBJ2-1; 7 bases match TRBD2. Trimming cost V 6 bases and J 7 bases; bases outside gene matches: 9. The CDR3 is 14 residues long. Germline CDR1 reads MDHEN; CDR2 reads SYDVKM. CDR3 amino acids: CASSPSREDNEQFF. The CDR3, as DNA: TGTGCCAGCAGCCCCTCCCGGGAGGATAATGAGCAGTTCTTC.

CDR3 sequence reads: CASRDSPYEQYF. CDR3 in DNA: TGTGCCAGCAGGGACAGTCCCTACGAGCAGTACTTC. This chain links TRBV2 with TRBJ2-7; D is possibly TRBD1 (6 bases). Germline assignment: CDR1 SNHLY and CDR2 FYNNEI. The CDR3 loop spans 12 amino acids. V lost 6 bases, J lost 2 bases, and 8 bases lay in between.

The CDR3 protein is CASSQDASGRLYEQYF. The CDR3 DNA is TGTGCCAGCAGCCAAGATGCTAGCGGGAGACTCTACGAGCAGTACTTC. The rearrangement joins TRBV4-2 to TRBJ2-7; TRBD2 aligns across 10 bases. CDR1 is LGHNA and CDR2 is YNFKEQ in the germline V gene. With 0 bases clipped from V and 3 bases from J, the junction kept 5 bases outside the gene matches. The CDR3 has 16 amino acids.

The V gene is TRBV5-6, the J gene TRBJ2-7; D ambiguous. Trimming shortened V by 2 bases and J by 7 bases, and 16 bases separated the two germline ends. From germline, CDR1 is SGHDT and CDR2 YYEEEE. The CDR3 contains 14 residues. This CDR3 reads CASSFLDRALEQYF. In nucleotides, the CDR3 is TGTGCCAGCAGCTTCTTAGACCGGGCCTTAGAGCAGTACTTC.

This clone was observed a handful of times. DNA for the CDR3: TGTGCCAGCAGTTACCCAGACAGGGAAGAGACCCAGTACTTC. Protein: CASSYPDREETQYF. The gene calls are TRBV6-8 and TRBJ2-5; 7 bases fit TRBD1. Germline V gene data show CDR1 as MNHGY and CDR2 as SAAAGT. V lost 2 bases, J lost 3 bases, and 3 bases stayed unmatched. The CDR3 has 14 residues.

The rearrangement joins TRBV5-1 to TRBJ1-2; D gene ambiguous. The V end lost 1 base, the J end lost 1 base, and 11 bases lay between the germline ends. The CDR3 is 15 amino acids. Germline-derived CDR1 and CDR2 are SGHRS and YFSETQ. The chain's CDR3 is CASSLSFTNNYGYTF. DNA of the CDR3: TGCGCCAGCAGCTTGAGTTTCACGAATAACTATGGCTACACCTTC.

This chain joins TRBV7-8 and TRBJ2-1, with 8 nucleotides matching TRBD2. Per germline, CDR1 SGHVS and CDR2 FQNEAQ. Unmatched junction bases numbered 10, after V lost 2 bases and J lost 7 bases. CDR3 length: 16 residues. Written as DNA, the CDR3 is TGTGCCAGCAGCTTACAGGGACTAGTATTAACAAATGAGCAGTTCTTC. This translates into CASSLQGLVLTNEQFF. The full variable domain, its missing parts supplied by reference TRBV7-8 and TRBJ2-1, is GAGVSQSPRYKVAKRGQDVALRCDPISGHVSLFWYQQALGQGPEFLTYFQNEAQLDKSGLPSDRFFAERPEGSVSTLKIQRTQQEDSAVYLCASSLQGLVLTNEQFFGPGTRLTVL.

The chain employs TRBV7-9 and TRBJ2-1, with 7 positions matching TRBD2. Germline values: CDR1 SEHNR, CDR2 FQNEAQ (reference sequence). With V trimmed by 5 bases and J by 8 bases, 9 bases remained unmatched. The CDR3 loop spans 14 amino acids. For the CDR3, the DNA is TGTGCCAGCAGCCGAAGGACTAGTCCGTATGAGCAGTTCTTC. Its protein is CASSRRTSPYEQFF. Based on the CDR3 plus reference TRBV7-9 and TRBJ2-1, the full variable domain is DTGVSQNPRHKITKRGQNVTFRCDPISEHNRLYWYRQTLGQGPEFLTYFQNEAQLEKSRLLSDRFSAERPKGSFSTLEIQRTEQGDSAMYLCASSRRTSPYEQFFGPGTRLTVL.

V gene TRBV18 combines with J gene TRBJ2-1, with TRBD2 matching 7 bases. V lost 5 bases and J lost 9; bases outside the gene matches: 10. Germline V lookup: CDR1 KGHSH, CDR2 LQKENI. CDR3 length: 14 amino acids. The DNA of the CDR3 is TGTGCCAGCTCAACGTCGTGGACTAGGGGTGAGCAGTTCTTC. Its protein is CASSTSWTRGEQFF.

The J gene is TRBJ2-1, the V gene TRBV10-3; tentative D call: TRBD2 (5 bases). In germline, CDR1 is ENHRY, CDR2 SYGVKD. Trimming took 3 bases from V and 3 from J, leaving 12 bases between them. This CDR3 spans 15 amino acids. CDR3 in amino acids: CAISETSGYYNEQFF. CDR3 bases: TGTGCCATCAGTGAAACGAGCGGATACTACAATGAGCAGTTCTTC.

The chain carries TRBV15 and TRBJ1-5, with TRBD1 matching over 7 bases. This CDR3 is 14 amino acids long. V was clipped by 5 bases and J by 5 bases; unmatched bases: 6. Germline V CDR1 and CDR2: LNHNV, YYDKDF (reference sequence). This CDR3 is CATSLQGLDQPQHF. For the CDR3, the DNA is TGTGCCACCAGCTTACAGGGGCTGGATCAGCCCCAGCATTTT.

The chain employs TRBV29-1 and TRBJ2-3; TRBD1 aligns across 8 bases. Trimming removed 5 bases from V and 4 bases from J; junction bases left unmatched: 2. Germline V gene data show CDR1 as SQVTM and CDR2 as ANQGSEA. CDR3 length equals 12 residues. The chain's CDR3 is CSVWTGPDTQYF. In DNA form, the CDR3 reads TGCAGCGTTTGGACAGGGCCAGATACGCAGTATTTT.

This chain joins TRBV5-1 and TRBJ2-1; no firm D call. The CDR3 has 12 amino acids. Germline values: CDR1 SGHRS, CDR2 YFSETQ. Trimming left V 0 bases short and J 10 bases short, with 8 bases between. The CDR3 loop is CASSLAGTEQFF. CDR3 DNA sequence: TGCGCCAGCAGCTTGGCCGGAACAGAGCAGTTCTTC. The full variable domain, in which reference TRBV5-1 and TRBJ2-1 provide the parts outside the CDR3, is KAGVTQTPRYLIKTRGQQVTLSCSPISGHRSVSWYQQTPGQGLQFLFEYFSETQRNKGNFPGRFSGRQFSNSRSEMNVSTLELGDSALYLCASSLAGTEQFFGPGTRLTVL.

This clone has only a few counts. J is TRBJ2-2 and V is TRBV27; D is undetermined. Per germline, CDR1 MNHEY and CDR2 SMNVEV (reference sequence). The CDR3 length is 13 residues. With 1 base removed from V and 4 bases from J, the gap between germline ends came to 4 bases. CDR3 in DNA: TGTGCCAGCAGTTTATTGGTCACCGGGGAGCTGTTTTTT. Protein sequence: CASSLLVTGELFF.

This rearrangement joins TRBV27 to TRBJ2-7, with 9 positions matching TRBD2. J was trimmed by 4 bases and V by 6 bases; bases with no gene match: 10. This CDR3 is built from 15 residues. Germline V CDR1 and CDR2: MNHEY, SMNVEV (reference sequence). The CDR3 loop is CASSLRASGTYEQYF. In DNA form, the CDR3 reads TGTGCCAGCAGCCTTCGGGCTAGCGGGACGTACGAGCAGTACTTC.

The chain has TRBV7-2 and TRBJ1-1; D uncertain. There are 15 residues in the CDR3. Germline values: CDR1 SGHTA, CDR2 FQGNSA. V dropped 0 bases and J dropped 5 bases, with 13 bases sitting between them. The CDR3 spells CASSLARRGRTEAFF. DNA for the CDR3: TGTGCCAGCAGCTTAGCGCGTCGGGGAAGGACTGAAGCTTTCTTT.